A selection of T cell receptor beta chains follows, all from one sample in a study of blood T cell repertoires in COVID-19. Clones were read by immunoSEQ multiplex PCR, and TCRdb kept only the in-frame ones, dropping some. The sample lists more than 200,000 clones, approximately 81% occurring once. Input material: peripheral blood. The source is a woman older than 75 with acute or convalescent COVID-19. CDR3s include the opening cysteine and the closing phenylalanine or tryptophan. D genes are given only for firm matches. Not every row has a clone size; where given, it reads once, few, many or a size class.

TGTGCCTGGACCGGGACAAGGGGCACCGGGGAGCTGTTTTTT CAWTGTRGTGELFF TRBV30 once - TRBJ2-2
TGTGCCAGCAGTTACCTTAACACTGAAGCTTTCTTT CASSYLNTEAFF TRBV6-6 - - TRBJ1-1
TGTGCCAGTAGTACTCGGACAGCCGTTTTCAATCAGCCCCAGCATTTT CASSTRTAVFNQPQHF TRBV19 - - TRBJ1-5
TGTGCCAGTAGTATTTTATCAGGGGTATACTATGGCTACACCTTC CASSILSGVYYGYTF TRBV19 - - TRBJ1-2
TGTGCCACCAGTGATTCCCAGGGCGCACGCACGGATACGCAGTATTTT CATSDSQGARTDTQYF TRBV24-1 - - TRBJ2-3
TGTGCCAGCAGCCAGCGGGCGCAGGTATACGAGCAGTACTTC CASSQRAQVYEQYF TRBV3-1/TRBV3-2 - - TRBJ2-7
TGTGCCTGGAGGGGGACTAGCGGGGCGGACTACAATGAGCAGTTCTTC CAWRGTSGADYNEQFF TRBV30 - TRBD2 TRBJ2-1
TGTGCCAGCAGCCGCGTCGGGGTGTACGAGCAGTACTTC CASSRVGVYEQYF TRBV28 few - TRBJ2-7
TGCAGCGCGTCCGGGACTAGCCTTCTGTCCGGGGCCAACGTCCTGACTTTC CSASGTSLLSGANVLTF TRBV29-1 - TRBD2 TRBJ2-6
TGTGCCAGCAGCGTAGGACTAGCGGGGACAGAGACCCAGTACTTC CASSVGLAGTETQYF TRBV9 - TRBD2 TRBJ2-5
TGTGCCAGCAGTTTGGACAGCCCTGGAAACACCATATATTTT CASSLDSPGNTIYF TRBV25-1 - - TRBJ1-3
TGTGCCAGTAGTAGTCGCAGGGGCCCCTCCTACGAGCAGTACTTC CASSSRRGPSYEQYF TRBV19 - - TRBJ2-7
TGCACCAGCAGCCAAGATCAAAATCAGGAGGAGTCCAACTATGGCTACACCTTC CTSSQDQNQEESNYGYTF TRBV1 - - TRBJ1-2
TGCGCCAGCAGCATGGAGGGGGACAACTATGGCTACACCTTC CASSMEGDNYGYTF TRBV5-1 - - TRBJ1-2
TGTGCCAGCAGCCGACAGGGATCTGAGGGCTACACCTTC CASSRQGSEGYTF TRBV6-5 - TRBD1 TRBJ1-2
TGTGCCTGGGGGACAGGGGTTGATCAGCCCCAGCATTTT CAWGTGVDQPQHF TRBV30 few TRBD1 TRBJ1-5